Below, 20 T cell receptor beta chains from the same sample are listed, as sequenced in a study of CD8+ T cells in alopecia areata. Investigators isolated RNA and reverse transcribed it into cDNA to act as the sequencing template. Libraries were prepared by immunoSEQ multiplex PCR; TCRdb keeps only in-frame clonotypes and omits some of them. The table has over 100,000 clones, 53% seen once. Treatment described: oral pan-JAK inhibitor, 5-10 mg twice daily. The specimen comprised CD4+ T cells sorted from blood, sampled at week 4, from a patient treated with tofacitinib. The origin of the receptors is a human donor with alopecia areata.

V usage is TRBV29-1 and J usage is TRBJ2-2; tentatively, D is TRBD1 (5 bases). The CDR3 contains 13 residues. The germline CDR1 and CDR2 sequences are SQVTM and ANQGSEA. Trimming cost V 2 bases and J 1 base, with 5 bases left between them. CDR3 DNA sequence: TGCAGCGTTGAACAGGGGAACACCGGGGAGCTGTTTTTT. Its translation is CSVEQGNTGELFF.

V usage is TRBV14 and J usage is TRBJ2-5, with D tentatively TRBD2 (6 bases). V lost 4 bases to trimming and J lost 5 bases, with 14 bases between them. Looked up from germline, CDR1 is SGHDN and CDR2 is FVKESK. The CDR3 is 14 amino acids. CDR3 protein: CASSPSGLPETQYF. The CDR3 DNA follows: TGTGCCAGCAGCCCCAGCGGGTTACCTGAGACCCAGTACTTC.

The V call is TRBV30, the J call TRBJ2-1; 8 nucleotides match TRBD2. CDR1 is GTSNPN and CDR2 is SVGIG in the germline V gene (reference sequence). Trimming removed 3 bases from V and 4 bases from J; junction bases left unmatched: 8. CDR3 length: 15 residues. CDR3 sequence (DNA): TGTGCCTGGAGGCCCAGCGGGGGTCTATACAATGAGCAGTTCTTC. It specifies CAWRPSGGLYNEQFF.

Sample share makes this clone medium-sized. The chain uses TRBV19 and TRBJ1-4, with D possibly TRBD1 on 6 matching bases. The CDR3 is 15 residues long. Germline V gene sequence: CDR1 LNHDA, CDR2 SQIVND (reference sequence). Trimming took off 9 bases at V and 4 bases at J, with 18 bases between the two ends. CDR3 coding DNA: TGTGCCAGCTCTACGTTGACAGGCTTTAATGAAAAACTGTTTTTT. It codes for CASSTLTGFNEKLFF.

This chain connects TRBV29-1 to TRBJ2-1, with 12 bases lining up with TRBD2. From germline, CDR1 is SQVTM and CDR2 ANQGSEA. The V gene end was trimmed by 7 bases and the J gene end by 7 bases; junction bases not matched to a gene: 8. The CDR3 contains 14 residues. This CDR3 is CSATGLAGLNEQFF. CDR3 in DNA: TGCAGCGCCACCGGACTAGCGGGGCTTAATGAGCAGTTCTTC.

CDR3 in DNA: TGTGCCAGCAGTCCGCCAGACTTGGCCTACGAGCAGTACTTC. Its translation is CASSPPDLAYEQYF. The rearrangement uses TRBV27 and TRBJ2-7; D unclear. Trimming took off 5 bases at V and 2 bases at J, with 13 bases between the two ends. Germline V CDR1 and CDR2: MNHEY, SMNVEV (reference sequence). This CDR3 comprises 14 residues.

The DNA for the CDR3 is TGTGCCAGCAGTCAAATCGGCTGGCCTGAAGCTTTCTTT. It encodes CASSQIGWPEAFF. V and J are TRBV25-1 and TRBJ1-1; D ambiguous. Between the trimmed V and J ends, which lost 5 bases and 6 bases, there was a span of 13 bases. Looked up from germline, CDR1 is MGHDK and CDR2 is SYGVNS. The CDR3 sequence is 13 residues long.

This clone was picked up many times. The chain is built from TRBV19 and TRBJ1-1; D perhaps matches TRBD1 (6 bases). Trimming removed 5 bases from V and 2 bases from J, with 21 bases in between. CDR3 size: 17 residues. Germline V lookup: CDR1 LNHDA, CDR2 SQIVND (reference sequence). The CDR3 DNA follows: TGTGCCAGTAGTCCTTACGGGACACGGAAAGTTAACACTGAAGCTTTCTTT. It codes for CASSPYGTRKVNTEAFF.

The chain has TRBV30 and TRBJ2-1; maybe TRBD2 (5 bases). Germline V CDR1 and CDR2: GTSNPN, SVGIG (reference sequence). The CDR3 covers 17 residues. The germline V and J ends were trimmed by 2 bases and 5 bases, with 22 bases remaining between them. CDR3 DNA sequence: TGTGCCTGGAGTCCTCTCTTACGAGCGGTGGGTAACAATGAGCAGTTCTTC. It specifies CAWSPLLRAVGNNEQFF.

The chain carries TRBV29-1 and TRBJ2-7; no clear D. Germline values: CDR1 SQVTM, CDR2 ANQGSEA. The CDR3 has 13 amino acids. With 1 base removed from V and 4 bases from J, the gap between germline ends came to 11 bases. The CDR3 spells CSVEGGDAYEQYF. CDR3 sequence (DNA): TGCAGCGTTGAAGGTGGGGATGCTTACGAGCAGTACTTC.

The V and J genes are TRBV29-1 and TRBJ1-6; TRBD1 agrees at 8 bases. The CDR3 consists of 13 residues. V lost 4 bases, J lost 7 bases, and 3 bases stayed unmatched. From germline, CDR1 is SQVTM and CDR2 ANQGSEA. The CDR3: CSVADRENSPLHF. For the CDR3, the DNA is TGCAGCGTTGCGGACAGGGAGAATTCACCCCTCCACTTT.

This clone turned up a few times. This chain connects TRBV11-1 to TRBJ2-1, with D tentatively TRBD1 (5 bases). V was shortened by 8 bases and J by 6 bases, with 20 bases between the two germline ends. The CDR3 length is 15 residues. Germline V CDR1 and CDR2: SGHAT, FQDESV (reference sequence). CDR3 sequence reads: CASQPYGGQGNEQFF. Written as DNA, the CDR3 is TGTGCCAGCCAGCCGTATGGTGGGCAGGGCAATGAGCAGTTCTTC.

This sequence joins TRBV11-2 and TRBJ2-7, with 10 bases aligning to TRBD1. Germline assignment: CDR1 SGHAT and CDR2 FQNNGV. With V trimmed by 5 bases and J by 2 bases, 9 bases remained unmatched. The CDR3 totals 16 residues. The CDR3: CASSLGPGQGTYEQYF. In DNA form, the CDR3 reads TGTGCCAGCAGCCTGGGACCGGGACAGGGGACCTACGAGCAGTACTTC.

This clone was picked up a small number of times. The chain carries TRBV18 and TRBJ2-3; 9 positions agree with TRBD2. With V trimmed by 6 bases and J by 2 bases, 3 bases remained unmatched. The CDR3 is 14 residues long. Germline values: CDR1 KGHSH, CDR2 LQKENI. CDR3 in DNA: TGTGCCAGCTCCCCGGGACTAGCCACAGATACGCAGTATTTT. Its translation is CASSPGLATDTQYF.

Turning to this clone: The junction does not match germline at one end; this may be a read error. The V and J genes are TRBV7-7 and TRBJ2-5; 9 nucleotides agree with TRBD2. CDR1 SSHAT and CDR2 FNYEAQ come from the germline V gene (reference sequence). The CDR3 extends over 15 amino acids. CDR3 sequence reads: CASSLHLAGQETQYF. In nucleotides, the CDR3 is TGTGCTAGCAGCTTACACCTAGCGGGGCAAGAGACCCAGTACTTC.

The sample holds a few counts of this clone. The chain is built from TRBV7-9 and TRBJ1-1; D is possibly TRBD1 (6 bases). The germline gives CDR1 SEHNR, CDR2 FQNEAQ (reference sequence). Trimming stripped 6 bases from V and 1 base from J, with 15 bases between. The CDR3 contains 15 residues. CDR3 sequence reads: CASRRTQGQNTEAFF. DNA of the CDR3: TGTGCCAGCAGACGTACCCAGGGACAGAACACTGAAGCTTTCTTT.

This clone was detected only a few times. The chain joins TRBV2 to TRBJ2-1; TRBD2 matches at 8 bases. After removal of 4 bases from V and 10 bases from J, the junction contained 18 bases not matched to a gene. The CDR3 extends over 17 amino acids. Per the germline V gene, CDR1 is SNHLY and CDR2 is FYNNEI. Here the CDR3 reads CASSGMGAGGFLGEQFF. CDR3 coding DNA: TGTGCCAGCAGTGGCATGGGGGCGGGAGGTTTCTTGGGGGAGCAGTTCTTC.

The chain links TRBV5-1 to TRBJ2-5, with D perhaps matching TRBD2 (6 bases). The CDR3 loop spans 15 amino acids. V lost 0 bases and J 4 bases, leaving 13 bases between the germline ends. In germline, CDR1 is SGHRS, CDR2 YFSETQ. CDR3 loop: CASSLDGTVSETQYF. The CDR3 DNA reads TGCGCCAGCAGCTTGGATGGGACTGTGTCAGAGACCCAGTACTTC.

The chain uses TRBV29-1 and TRBJ2-3, with 11 nucleotides matching TRBD2. CDR1 SQVTM and CDR2 ANQGSEA come from the germline V gene. The CDR3 has 14 amino acids. V trimming: 6 bases; J trimming: 3 bases; junction bases outside the gene matches: 5. CDR3 loop: CSVATSGTTDTQYF. The CDR3 DNA sequence: TGCAGCGTAGCGACTAGCGGGACGACAGATACGCAGTATTTT.

This clone was seen many times. V usage is TRBV19 and J usage is TRBJ2-2; 10 bases align to TRBD2. The CDR3 has 15 residues. Germline lookup yields CDR1 LNHDA and CDR2 SQIVND (reference sequence). J lost 0 bases, V lost 7 bases, and 2 bases had no gene match. In DNA, the CDR3 is TGTGCCAGTACTACTAGCGGGGCGAACACCGGGGAGCTGTTTTTT. It translates to CASTTSGANTGELFF.